This T cell receptor beta chain was identified during a study of blood T cells in healthy people across ages. Study conclusions and caveats: Among T cells, TCR beta diversity per million cells dropped roughly linearly as age rose. For the donors, CMV status was unknown and possibly confounded expanded clonotype changes. There was a strong correlation between TCR beta diversity and naive T cell percentage.

The CDR3 has 15 amino acids. The J segment lost 3 bases and the V segment lost 0 bases, leaving 4 bases of the junction unmatched. CDR1 is SGHDT and CDR2 is YYEEEE in the germline V gene. Together with a sample-barcoded 5' primer, a J-beta primer mix was included in a second PCR lasting about 6 to 11 cycles. MiXCR was run by TCRdb on the 5' RACE reads, yielding one entry per CDR3 protein. The sample records fewer than 950,000 distinct CDR3 sequences, about 53% being singletons. Each donor gave approximately 9.1 milliliters of peripheral blood. The table lists this clonotype with a few counts. Its antigen is currently unknown.

The chain combines TRBV5-6 with TRBJ1-2; the match to TRBD1 covers 8 bases. The sample was blood. The source is an elderly man in good health. CDR3 coding DNA: TGTGCCAGCAGCTTGGTTGGACAGGGCCACTATGGCTACACCTTC. It translates to CASSLVGQGHYGYTF.